A single sample gave rise to the 23 T cell receptor beta chains below, sequenced in a study of blood T cell repertoires in COVID-19. The data were produced by immunoSEQ multiplex PCR, yet TCRdb's version contains in-frame clones alone and is incomplete. This table holds roughly 270,000 clones, 70% to 90% found once. The specimen was peripheral blood. These receptors all come from a man aged 18 to 29 with active or convalescent COVID-19.

The CDR3: CASSVPGQGWRNTEAFF. The CDR3, as DNA: TGTGCCAGCAGCGTACCGGGACAGGGATGGAGGAACACTGAAGCTTTCTTT. The chain employs TRBV9 and TRBJ1-1, with 9 bases fitting TRBD1. Germline CDR1 SGDLS, CDR2 YYNGEE. After removal of 1 base from V and 1 base from J, the junction contained 8 bases not matched to a gene. The CDR3 sequence is 17 residues long.

This rearrangement joins TRBV7-9 to TRBJ2-3, with TRBD2 identical over 7 bases. The V gene end was trimmed by 5 bases and the J gene end by 5 bases; junction bases not matched to a gene: 7. CDR3 length equals 14 residues. Looked up from germline, CDR1 is SEHNR and CDR2 is FQNEAQ (reference sequence). CDR3: CASSRGGAGDTQYF. The DNA of the CDR3 is TGTGCCAGCAGCCGCGGGGGAGCAGGAGATACGCAGTATTTT.

This chain uses TRBV5-1 with TRBJ2-7, with 7 bases aligning to TRBD1. The CDR3 covers 14 residues. In germline, CDR1 is SGHRS, CDR2 YFSETQ. After removal of 0 bases from V and 3 bases from J, the junction contained 3 bases not matched to a gene. CDR3 sequence reads: CASSLGDSNYEQYF. The DNA for the CDR3 is TGCGCCAGCAGCTTGGGGGACAGCAACTACGAGCAGTACTTC.

The J gene is TRBJ1-4, the V gene TRBV23-1; 7 positions agree with TRBD1. TRBV23-1 is identified as an open reading frame with a role that is uncertain. This CDR3 contains 16 residues. After removal of 9 bases from V and 3 bases from J, the junction contained 13 bases not matched to a gene. This CDR3 is CASPSSEGQSNEKLFF. CDR3 nucleotide sequence: TGCGCCAGTCCATCATCTGAGGGACAGTCTAATGAAAAACTGTTTTTT.

Only a few counts were recorded for this clone. V gene TRBV10-3 combines with J gene TRBJ1-3, with 7 positions matching TRBD1. The CDR3 is 14 residues long. Germline V gene lookup returns CDR1 ENHRY and CDR2 SYGVKD. Unmatched junction bases numbered 8, after V lost 10 bases and J lost 2 bases. The CDR3 protein is CASTGQTTGNTIYF. CDR3 nucleotide sequence: TGTGCCAGCACGGGACAGACAACTGGAAACACCATATATTTT.

This clone was seen a few times. The J gene is TRBJ2-3, the V gene TRBV5-1; 14 bases are a match to TRBD2. The germline CDR1 and CDR2 sequences are SGHRS and YFSETQ. This CDR3 is 19 amino acids long. V shed 0 bases, J shed 0 bases, and the junction held 6 bases outside the gene matches. CDR3 DNA sequence: TGCGCCAGCAGCTTGGGGAGGGGACTAGCGGGGGCTAGCACAGATACGCAGTATTTT. It translates to CASSLGRGLAGASTDTQYF.

This clone was detected only once. The V and J genes are TRBV2 and TRBJ1-1; unclear D gene. From germline, CDR1 is SNHLY and CDR2 FYNNEI. The CDR3 consists of 14 residues. The ends were cut back, 1 base at V and 3 bases at J, with 9 bases in the middle. The CDR3 bases are TGTGCCAGCAGTGAAGGTCGGGTTGACACTGAAGCTTTCTTT. Protein: CASSEGRVDTEAFF.

The chain carries TRBV29-1 and TRBJ2-2; maybe TRBD1 (5 bases). The CDR3 sequence is 16 residues long. Germline-derived CDR1 and CDR2 are SQVTM and ANQGSEA. V was trimmed by 2 bases and J by 0 bases, leaving 13 bases between them. Written as DNA, the CDR3 is TGCAGCGTTGAAAATACAGGAAACCCGAACACCGGGGAGCTGTTTTTT. It translates to CSVENTGNPNTGELFF.

This clone was seen a single time. V usage is TRBV10-3 and J usage is TRBJ1-2; D perhaps matches TRBD1 (5 bases). The CDR3 length is 11 residues. The germline V gene encodes CDR1 ENHRY and CDR2 SYGVKD. Trimming removed 9 bases at V and 8 bases at J, with 13 bases between. The CDR3 sequence: CAMGGGGGYTF. The DNA of the CDR3 is TGTGCCATGGGGGGAGGAGGCGGCTACACCTTC.

Only one count was recorded for this clone. The chain uses TRBV2 and TRBJ1-1; possible D gene TRBD1, 5 bases. The CDR3 extends over 11 amino acids. Trimming left V 10 bases short and J 4 bases short, with 10 bases between. Per the germline V gene, CDR1 is SNHLY and CDR2 is FYNNEI. DNA for the CDR3: TGTGCCACGGACGGGGGCACTGAAGCTTTCTTT. Amino acid sequence: CATDGGTEAFF.

A single count supports this clone. This chain uses TRBV4-1 with TRBJ1-1; D call uncertain. CDR3 length: 10 residues. V gave up 8 bases and J gave up 14 bases, with 15 bases separating them. From germline, CDR1 is MGHRA and CDR2 YSYEKL. The CDR3 spells CASGEGGLFF. The CDR3 nucleotides read TGCGCCAGCGGAGAGGGAGGGCTGTTCTTT.

V usage is TRBV13 and J usage is TRBJ1-5; 7 bases fit TRBD1. Trimming at V came to 5 bases and at J to 3 bases, leaving 4 bases not matched to a gene. The CDR3 spans 14 residues. Germline V gives CDR1 PRHDT, CDR2 FYEKMQ (reference sequence). The CDR3 sequence is CASSPGTVNQPQHF. The CDR3 bases are TGTGCCAGCAGCCCGGGGACAGTCAATCAGCCCCAGCATTTT.

This chain uses TRBV3-1 (or the pseudogene TRBV3-2) with TRBJ2-5, with 10 bases matching TRBD1. Germline loops: CDR1 LGHDT, CDR2 YNNKEL (reference sequence). The CDR3 sequence is 13 residues long. V was clipped by 10 bases and J by 2 bases; unmatched bases: 4. CDR3 nucleotides: TGTGCCACCCGACAGGGGGCTCAAGAGACCCAGTACTTC. It specifies CATRQGAQETQYF.

The chain links TRBV11-3 to TRBJ2-7; TRBD2 matches at 8 bases. The CDR3 has 15 amino acids. Looked up from germline, CDR1 is SGHNT and CDR2 is YENEEA. V trimming: 4 bases; J trimming: 0 bases; junction bases outside the gene matches: 5. CDR3 region: CASSSSGTSSYEQYF. CDR3 bases: TGTGCCAGCAGCTCATCCGGGACTAGCTCCTACGAGCAGTACTTC.

The V call is TRBV5-1, the J call TRBJ1-2; possibly TRBD1 for D (5 bases). CDR1 is SGHRS and CDR2 is YFSETQ in the germline V gene. Trimming took 1 base from V and 3 from J, leaving 16 bases between them. CDR3 length: 16 amino acids. The CDR3 sequence is CASSLFPGYDHYGYTF. The CDR3 nucleotides are TGCGCCAGCAGCTTGTTTCCAGGGTACGATCACTATGGCTACACCTTC.

The chain recombines TRBV15 with TRBJ1-1, with D unresolved. The germline V and J ends were trimmed by 3 bases and 4 bases, with 9 bases remaining between them. Germline lookup yields CDR1 LNHNV and CDR2 YYDKDF (reference sequence). This CDR3 has 13 residues. DNA of the CDR3: TGTGCCACCAGCAGGGCTTCAGGCACTGAAGCTTTCTTT. Encoded protein: CATSRASGTEAFF. The entire variable domain, with the rest obtained from reference TRBV15 and TRBJ1-1, is as follows: DAMVIQNPRYQVTQFGKPVTLSCSQTLNHNVMYWYQQKSSQAPKLLFHYYDKDFNNEADTPDNFQSRRPNTSFCFLDIRSPGLGDTAMYLCATSRASGTEAFFGQGTRLTVV.

V and J are TRBV29-1 and TRBJ1-1; TRBD1 aligns across 10 bases. The CDR3 is made up of 15 amino acids. Trimming removed 0 bases from V and 4 bases from J; junction bases left unmatched: 5. Germline CDR1 SQVTM, CDR2 ANQGSEA. CDR3 coding DNA: TGCAGCGTTGAAGATGACAGGGGGCGGATCACTGAAGCTTTCTTT. It translates to CSVEDDRGRITEAFF.

The V gene is TRBV2, the J gene TRBJ1-1; D might be TRBD1 (5 bases). The CDR3 spans 14 residues. The V gene's germline CDR1 is SNHLY and CDR2 FYNNEI. V lost 11 bases and J lost 0, with 16 bases in between. The CDR3: CAVQSGLMNTEAFF. The CDR3 DNA follows: TGTGCCGTACAATCGGGACTTATGAACACTGAAGCTTTCTTT.

This chain joins TRBV6-5 and TRBJ1-1; 7 bases map to TRBD1. V lost 6 bases and J lost 1; bases outside the gene matches: 5. This CDR3 contains 14 residues. Germline CDR1 reads MNHEY; CDR2 reads SVGAGI. The CDR3 sequence is CASRLGTENTEAFF. The CDR3 nucleotides are TGTGCCAGCAGACTCGGGACAGAGAACACTGAAGCTTTCTTT.

The V call is TRBV5-5, the J call TRBJ2-5; TRBD2 is a possible D gene (7 bases). Trimming left V 9 bases short and J 1 base short, with 16 bases between. This CDR3 spans 14 amino acids. Looked up from germline, CDR1 is SGHKS and CDR2 is YYEKEE (reference sequence). CDR3 in DNA: TGTGCCACTCGAAGGGGGGGGCCCCAAGAGACCCAGTACTTC. Its protein is CATRRGGPQETQYF.

This chain joins TRBV6-5 and TRBJ2-5; D possibly corresponds to TRBD2 (6 bases). Looked up from germline, CDR1 is MNHEY and CDR2 is SVGAGI. V was cut by 6 bases and J by 2 bases, with 16 bases left in between. This CDR3 comprises 15 residues. CDR3 residues: CASRSRLGGQETQYF. The CDR3 bases are TGTGCCAGCAGATCCCGCCTGGGGGGACAAGAGACCCAGTACTTC.

CDR3 sequence: CSADRGSPEQFF. CDR3 sequence (DNA): TGCAGCGCTGACAGGGGAAGTCCTGAGCAGTTCTTC. This chain connects TRBV29-1 to TRBJ2-1, with 8 nucleotides matching TRBD1. The CDR3 is 12 amino acids. The V and J ends lost 7 bases and 9 bases, in that order; junction bases with no gene match: 8. In germline, CDR1 is SQVTM, CDR2 ANQGSEA.

This clone was picked up a small number of times. The chain carries TRBV6-5 and TRBJ2-7, with a tentative D call TRBD1 (5 bases). Germline V CDR1 and CDR2: MNHEY, SVGAGI. V was clipped by 6 bases and J by 3 bases, with 9 bases between them. The CDR3 has 12 residues. The CDR3: CASRGRDYEQYF. DNA for the CDR3: TGTGCCAGCAGGGGCAGGGACTACGAGCAGTACTTC.